This TCR beta chain was sequenced during a study of blood T cell repertoires in COVID-19. Study summary: Donors in the United States, Italy and Spain gave samples during acute or convalescent COVID-19.

The table came from immunoSEQ multiplex PCR; TCRdb's copy has only in-frame clones and leaves some out. The top ten clones hold roughly 9.1% of a sample with about 160,000 clones, around four fifths of them seen once. On this clone itself: Other nucleotide sequences in the sample specify the same CDR3.

V trimming: 6 bases; J trimming: 6 bases; junction bases outside the gene matches: 3. This CDR3 spans 13 amino acids. Germline V lookup: CDR1 MNHEY, CDR2 SVGAGI. The chain carries TRBV6-5 and TRBJ1-5, with 9 nucleotides matching TRBD1. Sequences were obtained from peripheral blood. The receptor comes from a woman of 80 years or more with active or convalescent COVID-19. CDR3 sequence reads: CASRTGGGQPQHF. The CDR3 DNA follows: TGTGCCAGCAGGACAGGGGGTGGTCAGCCCCAGCATTTT.